This T cell receptor (beta chain) is from a study of a mutant IDH1 vaccine in newly diagnosed glioma. Whole-study context: Eight vaccinations were given in weeks 1, 3, 5, 7, 11, 15, 19 and 23.

This clone was recorded only once. Its antigen is unknown. Trimming cost V 4 bases and J 2 bases, with 14 bases left between them. This CDR3 has 15 amino acids. CDR1 and CDR2 (germline): MNHNS, SASEGT. Libraries were prepared by immunoSEQ multiplex PCR; TCRdb keeps only in-frame clonotypes and omits some of them. The repertoire includes fewer than 75,000 clones, about four fifths of them detected once, and about 9.4% sits in the top ten. Sample time point: week 11, during vaccination. What each vaccine dose contained was 300 ug of mutant IDH1 20-mer peptide, accompanied by topical imiquimod. Sequences were derived from PBMCs, sampled from a glioma patient whose treatment included an IDH1 peptide vaccine. V usage is TRBV6-1 and J usage is TRBJ1-1; D gene uncertain. The clonotype was recovered from a woman aged 50 to 60 with glioma. The DNA for the CDR3 is TGTGCCAGCAGTGGACCCTATTCACTCAACACTGAAGCTTTCTTT. Encoded protein: CASSGPYSLNTEAFF.